The clone carrying this T cell receptor (beta chain) was detected a few times. Antigen unknown. CDR3 length: 12 amino acids. Germline values: CDR1 LNHNV, CDR2 YYDKDF (reference sequence). V shed 0 bases and J shed 13 bases, with 9 bases lying between them. Using immunoSEQ multiplex PCR, the repertoire was profiled, and TCRdb retains in-frame clones only, with some absent. The data contain fewer than 150,000 clones, about 86% of them seen just once; the ten biggest clones take up 7.5% to 10%. This specimen comes from a study of cytomegalovirus exposure and HLA in healthy donors. Study details: The approximately 670 first-cohort repertoires shared a platform with the approximately 120 validation repertoires, as reported in a later analysis.

General study points: The study flagged around 150 TCR beta chains as cytomegalovirus-associated.

The sequence was collected from a woman aged 18-35 years in good health and CMV-seropositive. This chain connects TRBV15 to TRBJ1-4; D is unclear. The sequenced material came from PBMCs. CDR3 nucleotides: TGTGCCACCAGCAGAGATTCGGGAGGACTGTTTTTT. This encodes CATSRDSGGLFF. Filled out from reference TRBV15 and TRBJ1-4, the complete variable domain reads DAMVIQNPRYQVTQFGKPVTLSCSQTLNHNVMYWYQQKSSQAPKLLFHYYDKDFNNEADTPDNFQSRRPNTSFCFLDIRSPGLGDTAMYLCATSRDSGGLFFGSGTQLSVL.